The 14 T cell receptor beta chains below were found in one sample sequenced in a study of blood T cells in healthy people across ages. The use of a sample-barcoded 5' primer and a J-beta primer mix characterized a second PCR of about 7 to 12 cycles. MiXCR was run by TCRdb on the 5' RACE reads, yielding one entry per CDR3 protein. The profile shows roughly 1,800,000 distinct CDR3 sequences, about 49% of them singletons. What was sequenced was blood. Every receptor here comes from a woman aged 40 to 55 in good health.

This clonotype was seen just once. The chain employs TRBV7-2 and TRBJ2-4; D is possibly TRBD2 (5 bases). The DNA end favors TRBJ2-7, so the J call may be wrong. The CDR3 is 16 amino acids. Germline V gene sequence: CDR1 SGHTA, CDR2 FQGNSA. The CDR3 spells CASSLGGGPSPYEQYF. The CDR3 coding sequence is TGTGCCAGCAGCTTAGGCGGCGGGCCAAGCCCCTACGAGCAGTACTTC.

This sequence joins TRBV7-9 and TRBJ1-2, with D unresolved. The germline CDR1 and CDR2 sequences are SEHNR and FQNEAQ (reference sequence). V was cut by 3 bases and J by 6 bases, with 17 bases left in between. The CDR3 loop spans 15 amino acids. CDR3 protein: CASSFSPQARDGYTF. CDR3 sequence (DNA): TGTGCCAGCAGCTTCAGCCCTCAGGCTCGAGATGGCTACACCTTC.

This clonotype was observed a few times. The chain employs TRBV6-6 and TRBJ2-4; no definite D call. CDR3 length equals 15 residues. Germline-derived CDR1 and CDR2 are MNHNY and SVGAGI (reference sequence). Trimming cost V 5 bases and J 8 bases, with 19 bases left between them. The CDR3 DNA is TGTGCCAGCAGTCGAGGACGCCAGCGTGAGTACATTCAGTACTTC. Encoded protein: CASSRGRQREYIQYF.

The chain combines TRBV2 with TRBJ1-4; D is ambiguous. Germline-derived CDR1 and CDR2 are SNHLY and FYNNEI. The CDR3 is 13 residues long. The V end lost 6 bases, the J end lost 6 bases, and 11 bases lay between the germline ends. The CDR3 protein is CASSGRRDEKLFF. The DNA for the CDR3 is TGTGCCAGCAGCGGACGGAGGGATGAAAAACTGTTTTTT. Looking up the rest from reference TRBV2 and TRBJ1-4 gives the full variable domain: EPEVTQTPSHQVTQMGQEVILRCVPISNHLYFYWYRQILGQKVEFLVSFYNNEISEKSEIFDDQFSVERPDGSNFTLKIRSTKLEDSAMYFCASSGRRDEKLFFGSGTQLSVL.

The CDR3 DNA reads as TGTGCCACCAGTGATATAAGGGAAGGAGAGACCCAGTACTTC. It codes for CATSDIREGETQYF. The chain recombines TRBV24-1 with TRBJ2-5; D not resolved. Trimming took off 3 bases at V and 4 bases at J, with 11 bases between the two ends. Germline CDR1 and CDR2: KGHDR and SFDVKD. This CDR3 contains 14 residues.

The chain uses TRBV4-2 and TRBJ2-5; tentatively, D is TRBD2 (7 bases). Per germline, CDR1 LGHNA and CDR2 YNFKEQ. The V end lost 3 bases, the J end lost 1 base, and 18 bases lay between the germline ends. The CDR3 loop spans 17 amino acids. The DNA of the CDR3 is TGTGCCAGCAGCCACATATCGGGGGGCGCGTCCCAAGAGACCCAGTACTTC. Translating it yields CASSHISGGASQETQYF.

The chain employs TRBV5-1 and TRBJ2-3; 8 bases map to TRBD2. V lost 5 bases to trimming and J lost 3 bases; unmatched junction nucleotides: 11. CDR1 is SGHRS and CDR2 is YFSETQ in the germline V gene. The CDR3 contains 16 residues. The CDR3 region has the DNA TGCGCCAGCAGATCACGGACGGGAGGGGTGACAGATACGCAGTATTTT. Protein sequence: CASRSRTGGVTDTQYF.

The chain uses TRBV5-6 and TRBJ2-5; TRBD2 matches 13 bases. Germline V lookup: CDR1 SGHDT, CDR2 YYEEEE. CDR3 length: 17 residues. The V segment lost 3 bases and the J segment 5 bases; nucleotides outside the gene matches: 10. The CDR3 DNA reads TGTGCCAGCAGCTCCGGGACTAGCGGGGTACCAGCGGAGACCCAGTACTTC. It encodes CASSSGTSGVPAETQYF.

This clonotype has only a few counts. V usage is TRBV7-2 and J usage is TRBJ2-1; D is undetermined. V lost 0 bases and J lost 15, with 12 bases in between. The germline V gene encodes CDR1 SGHTA and CDR2 FQGNSA. The CDR3 is 12 amino acids. This CDR3 is CASSLAAAFPFF. Here the CDR3 DNA reads TGTGCCAGCAGCTTAGCGGCGGCATTCCCGTTCTTC.

This clonotype came up a few times. This rearrangement joins TRBV7-9 to TRBJ2-3; 12 bases map to TRBD1. Germline V gives CDR1 SEHNR, CDR2 FQNEAQ (reference sequence). The CDR3 runs 18 residues. The V segment lost 2 bases and the J segment 5 bases; nucleotides outside the gene matches: 11. CDR3 in DNA: TGTGCCAGCAGCTTATGGACGACCCGGGACAGGGGGCAAGATACGCAGTATTTT. Its protein is CASSLWTTRDRGQDTQYF.

Concerning this clonotype: This may be a read error, as it is one base from a much larger clone. J is TRBJ2-5 and V is TRBV20-1; D is perhaps TRBD1 or TRBD2 (6 bases each). The V gene's germline CDR1 is DFQATT and CDR2 SNEGSKA (reference sequence). The CDR3 extends over 14 amino acids. CDR3 DNA sequence: TGCAGTACTAGCCCTAGGGGGGCCGGGGAGACCCAGTACTTC. This gives the protein CSTSPRGAGETQYF.

The sample holds a few counts of this clonotype. This sequence joins TRBV12-3 or TRBV12-4 and TRBJ2-5, with 10 bases matching TRBD2. The CDR3 covers 15 residues. V lost 1 base and J lost 5; bases outside the gene matches: 4. This CDR3 is CASSLGSGGFETQYF. The CDR3 DNA sequence: TGTGCCAGCAGTTTAGGTAGCGGGGGGTTTGAGACCCAGTACTTC.

This clonotype was counted only a few times. J is TRBJ1-1 and V is TRBV6-5; D is unclear. Germline-derived CDR1 and CDR2 are MNHEY and SVGAGI. Between the trimmed V and J ends, which lost 1 base and 3 bases, there was a span of 15 bases. This CDR3 is built from 16 residues. CDR3 region: CASSYYIRASDTEAFF. The CDR3 DNA sequence: TGTGCCAGCAGTTACTATATTCGGGCCTCGGACACTGAAGCTTTCTTT.

This clonotype was seen a few times. The chain employs TRBV9 and TRBJ2-5, with D hard to call. Germline V lookup: CDR1 SGDLS, CDR2 YYNGEE. V shed 1 base and J shed 1 base, with 8 bases lying between them. This CDR3 contains 14 residues. DNA for the CDR3: TGTGCCAGCAGCGTAAGGGCAGTCCAAGAGACCCAGTACTTC. It specifies CASSVRAVQETQYF.